This T cell receptor beta chain stems from a study of blood T cells in healthy people across ages. Study observations and caveats: Greater diversity and more naive CD4+ cells were seen in long-lived donors than in aged donors.

Concerning this clonotype: Its antigen is currently unknown.

CDR3 size: 15 residues. In germline, CDR1 is MNHEY, CDR2 SVGAGI. V lost 6 bases, J lost 2 bases, and 15 bases lay in between. A second PCR, run for roughly 6 to 11 cycles, used a sample-barcoded 5' primer plus a J-beta primer mix. Any given sample supplied a minimum of 3 million CDR3-containing paired-end reads. TCRdb re-analysed the 5' RACE reads in MiXCR, keeping a single row per CDR3 protein. The repertoire has 800,000 to 950,000 distinct CDR3 sequences, 35% to 40% of them found once; the top ten carry approximately 13%. The sequenced sample was blood. The receptor's source is a man aged 18 to 35 in good health. The chain combines TRBV6-5 with TRBJ2-3; D remains unclear. CDR3 residues: CASRQIYNLTDTQYF. CDR3 sequence (DNA): TGTGCCAGCAGACAAATATACAACCTCACAGATACGCAGTATTTT.